A selection of T cell receptor beta chains follows, all from one sample in a study of OX40 agonist ivuxolimab in advanced cancers. This table comes from immunoSEQ multiplex PCR, and its TCRdb copy is limited to in-frame clones, with some not included. The sample has 70,000 or so clones, 75% to 95% seen once. The sample in question was CD4+ or CD8+ T cells sorted from blood, obtained in a trial of the OX40 agonist ivuxolimab. These receptors all stem from an adult with an advanced solid tumor such as melanoma, head and neck, liver or kidney cancer. CDR3s include the opening cysteine and the closing phenylalanine or tryptophan. A D gene is named only where the DNA matches it firmly. The listing skips clone size in some rows; elsewhere it reads once, few, many or a size class.

d_gene	v_gene	j_gene	abundance	CDR3nt	CDR3aa
TRBD1	TRBV27	TRBJ2-2	NA	TGTGCCAGCAGCCAACAGGGGCTGGCCGGGGAGCTGTTTTTT	CASSQQGLAGELFF
TRBD2	TRBV5-4	TRBJ2-7	NA	TGTGCCAGCAGCTCGGGCGGGACTAGCGAGTCCTACGAGCAGTACTTC	CASSSGGTSESYEQYF
NA	TRBV10-3	TRBJ2-2	NA	TGTGCCATCGGCGGGACTCAGAACACCGGGGAGCTGTTTTTT	CAIGGTQNTGELFF
NA	TRBV6-1	TRBJ2-7	NA	TGTGCCAGCAGTCGACAGGGAGGAACCTCCGAGCAGTACTTC	CASSRQGGTSEQYF
NA	TRBV7-9	TRBJ2-7	NA	TGTGCCAGCAGCTCCGGATACTACGAGCAGTACTTC	CASSSGYYEQYF
NA	TRBV21-1	TRBJ2-1	NA	TGTGCCAGCAGCAAAGAGGCGGGTCTAGACAATGAGCAGTTCTTC	CASSKEAGLDNEQFF
TRBD2	TRBV5-1	TRBJ2-7	NA	TGCGCCAGCAGCCTTGTGGGGGAAAGCGGGAGAAGGTCCTACGAGCAGTACTTC	CASSLVGESGRRSYEQYF
NA	TRBV7-8	TRBJ2-7	NA	TGTGCCAGCAGCTTAGGGCTAGGCAGGGACGAGCAGTACTTC	CASSLGLGRDEQYF
NA	TRBV11-2	TRBJ2-7	few	TGTGCCAGCAGCCCCTCCGCGGGACAACACTACGAGCAGTACTTC	CASSPSAGQHYEQYF
NA	TRBV6-5	TRBJ2-1	NA	TGTGCCAGCAGAGAATGGGGTGAGCAGTTCTTC	CASREWGEQFF
NA	TRBV5-4	TRBJ2-7	NA	TGTGCCAGCAGCCATCGGGGGAACCCAATTGGGAACGAGCAGTACTTC	CASSHRGNPIGNEQYF
TRBD1	TRBV28	TRBJ1-4	NA	TGTGCCAGCAGCCGGACAGGGGTTAATGAAAAACTGTTTTTT	CASSRTGVNEKLFF
NA	TRBV5-3	TRBJ2-5	NA	TGTGCCAGAGTTCCCCTAGGGACCCAGTACTTC	CARVPLGTQYF
TRBD2	TRBV19	TRBJ2-1	NA	TGTGCCACCAGAGGGACTAGCGGGAGAGATACTCCGTACAATGAGCAGTTCTTC	CATRGTSGRDTPYNEQFF
NA	TRBV7-6	TRBJ2-7	NA	TGTGCCAGCAGCTCCTTGAGCGGTCCCACAACCGAGCAGTACTTC	CASSSLSGPTTEQYF
NA	TRBV4-3	TRBJ2-7	NA	TGCGCCAGCAGCCAAGACAGGGGAACGGACGAGCAGTACTTC	CASSQDRGTDEQYF
NA	TRBV28	TRBJ2-7	NA	TGTGCCAGCAGTTTAGGTGGGAGAGGGGAGCAGTACTTC	CASSLGGRGEQYF
NA	TRBV10-3	TRBJ1-1	NA	TGTGCCATCAGTTCCGACAGGAACACTGAAGCTTTCTTT	CAISSDRNTEAFF
TRBD2	TRBV7-3	TRBJ2-1	NA	TGTGCCAGCAGCCAACCTAGCGGGGTCTACAATGAGCAGTTCTTC	CASSQPSGVYNEQFF
TRBD2	TRBV11-2	TRBJ2-3	NA	TGTGCCAGCAGCTTAGACCGGCTAGCGGGGGCTACGCAGTATTTT	CASSLDRLAGATQYF
NA	TRBV7-2	TRBJ1-1	NA	TGTGCCAGCAGCTTAGTTGTAGGGAGGTACACTGAAGCTTTCTTT	CASSLVVGRYTEAFF
NA	TRBV7-9	TRBJ2-1	once	TGTGCCAGCAGCTTAGCTCAGCAAGTAGGCTACAATGAGCAGTTCTTC	CASSLAQQVGYNEQFF
NA	TRBV7-3	TRBJ2-7	NA	TGTGCCAGCAGCTTAAGCAGGGGCCCCTACGAGCAGTACTTC	CASSLSRGPYEQYF
TRBD1	TRBV2	TRBJ1-2	NA	TGTGCCAGCAGTACAGGGGGCGGCTATGGCTACACCTTC	CASSTGGGYGYTF
NA	TRBV14	TRBJ2-5	once	TGTGCCAGCAGCCTGGTATTGGGCCGGGAGACCCAGTACTTC	CASSLVLGRETQYF
NA	TRBV20-1	TRBJ1-1	NA	TGCAGTGCTAGAGATGAGGCTGAAGCTTTCTTT	CSARDEAEAFF
NA	TRBV7-8	TRBJ2-3	NA	TGTGCCAGCAGCTTAGCTCCCATCACAGATACGCAGTATTTT	CASSLAPITDTQYF
TRBD1	TRBV28	TRBJ2-7	NA	TGTGCCAGCAGAGAACAGGGGGCGACGGGATACGAGCAGTACTTC	CASREQGATGYEQYF
NA	TRBV2	TRBJ1-5	NA	TGTGCCAGCAACGCCGGGACCGCAAATCAGCCCCAGCATTTT	CASNAGTANQPQHF
TRBD2	TRBV4-2	TRBJ2-3	few	TGTGCCAGCAGCCGTTCGGGACTAGTGACAGATACGCAGTATTTT	CASSRSGLVTDTQYF
NA	TRBV30	TRBJ2-3	NA	TGTGCCTGGAGGGTGGGGGAGCGGCTCACAGATACGCAGTATTTT	CAWRVGERLTDTQYF
NA	TRBV5-6	TRBJ2-5	NA	TGTGCCAGCAGCTTGGGGCGGACGGAGACCCAGTACTTC	CASSLGRTETQYF
NA	TRBV7-2	TRBJ2-1	NA	TGTGCCAGCAGCTTAAGCTTGCAGTCGTCGCCGGAGCAGTTCTTC	CASSLSLQSSPEQFF